This TCR beta chain was obtained from a study of blood T cell repertoires in COVID-19 (dated by TCRdb to 2020 to 2021). Regarding the research as a whole: Samples covering the acute and convalescent phases of COVID-19 were provided by collaborators in the United States, Italy and Spain. The repertoires were released in a freely available public database intended as a resource for research on the immune response to SARS-CoV-2. The prospective study material was composed of cDNA or gDNA derived from T cells, B-cell-depleted T cells, or PBMCs. Deeply sampled blood TCRbeta repertoires from subjects exposed to, actively infected with, or recovered from COVID-19 were included in the dataset. The samples were drawn from two sources: the first 160 participants of the ongoing ImmuneRACE study, and 1,254 subjects contributed by 6 global collaborators. Where available, HLA class I and class II types were obtained from metadata supplied by the sample provider rather than from assay-based typing. The sample metadata nearly always contained a de-identified subject ID, COVID-19 status, age in years and sex.

Inclusive of the bounding cysteine and phenylalanine, the CDR3 is 11 residues long. The retained sequence is limited to the CDR3, 33 bases, with the frame set at the first base. V sheds 0 bases and J sheds 7 bases, leaving 6 bases between their ends. CDR1 and CDR2, per the germline V gene, are SQVTM and ANQGSEA. Whole blood was collected in K2EDTA tubes by collaborating institutions according to the institutions' own protocols. Collaborator samples were shipped for TCRbeta analysis as frozen whole blood, isolated PBMCs, or DNA extracted from either sample type. Paper-wide results and their limitations: How much clinical and demographic metadata was included differed by source and by participant, and the metadata was provided uncurated.

A remark on this clone: The specificity of this receptor is unknown. Base qualities are not at hand, and no much larger clone is one base apart.

The immunoSEQ Assay, a bias-controlled multiplex PCR, was used to amplify TCRbeta CDR3 regions from genomic DNA. Processing in the source paper ran as follows. The number of nucleated cells in each sample was estimated from the amplification of reference gene primers within the assay. Sequence reads were collapsed and filtered to measure the absolute abundance of every unique TCRbeta CDR3 rearrangement. Productive Simpson clonality was computed per sample as the square root of Simpson's diversity index over productive rearrangements. Not all clones reach the TCRdb copy of this immuneACCESS table, which keeps in-frame sequences only. Checked studies attribute under half of the gap to unresolved V genes and leave the rest unexplained. The V and J calls and clone size were taken over from that table, and D and trimming were inferred from the DNA. This sample has around 150,000 clones in its table, and 80% to 85% of those were observed once. The ten largest make up 9.1% of the sample.

The chain uses TRBV29-1 and TRBJ2-5, with the identity of the D gene unclear. Material: peripheral blood. This clonotype originated in a woman older than 75 with active or convalescent COVID-19. The nucleotide sequence is given as TGCAGCGTTGAAGATCCCGGGACCCAGTACTTC. Its product reads: CSVEDPGTQYF.